This is a list of T cell receptor beta chains from one sample in a study of PD-1 blockade in classical Hodgkin lymphoma. Generated by immunoSEQ multiplex PCR, the TCRdb table keeps only in-frame clones and is missing some. Of tens of thousands of clones listed, roughly nine tenths were seen once; the top ten hold roughly 3.8%. Sequencing was performed on peripheral blood mononuclear cells (PBMCs). The receptors were sampled from a human donor with classical Hodgkin lymphoma. CDR3s include the opening cysteine and the closing phenylalanine or tryptophan. The order of the fields is D gene, J gene, V gene, clone size, CDR3 DNA, CDR3 protein. The D gene is left open where the match is weak. Clone size is not always given. Where it is, it says once, few, many or a class for expanded clones.

D gene: .
J gene: TRBJ2-3
V gene: TRBV11-2
clone size: .
CDR3 DNA: TGTGCCAGCAGCGAGCAACTGGGACTGGCCACAGATACGCAGTATTTT
CDR3 protein: CASSEQLGLATDTQYF

D gene: TRBD1
J gene: TRBJ1-1
V gene: TRBV28
clone size: .
CDR3 DNA: TGTGCCAGCAGTGCCGACAGGGCAGGGTACACTGAAGCTTTCTTT
CDR3 protein: CASSADRAGYTEAFF

D gene: TRBD1
J gene: TRBJ2-2
V gene: TRBV9
clone size: .
CDR3 DNA: TGTGCCAGCAGCGTCGGACAGGGTTGGACCGGGGAGCTGTTTTTT
CDR3 protein: CASSVGQGWTGELFF

D gene: .
J gene: TRBJ2-1
V gene: TRBV19
clone size: .
CDR3 DNA: TGTGCCAGTAGAGGACCCGGTGGGGCCTACAATGAGCAGTTCTTC
CDR3 protein: CASRGPGGAYNEQFF

D gene: .
J gene: TRBJ2-3
V gene: TRBV28
clone size: .
CDR3 DNA: TGTGCCAGCAGTTTATGGGGGAGCTCAGATACGCAGTATTTT
CDR3 protein: CASSLWGSSDTQYF

D gene: .
J gene: TRBJ2-3
V gene: TRBV2
clone size: .
CDR3 DNA: TGTGCCAGCAGGCGGGACGGCCTTGGGGATACGCAGTATTTT
CDR3 protein: CASRRDGLGDTQYF

D gene: .
J gene: TRBJ2-7
V gene: TRBV6-5
clone size: .
CDR3 DNA: TGTGCCAGCAGCCGAGGACTGTTCTACGAGCAGTACTTC
CDR3 protein: CASSRGLFYEQYF

D gene: TRBD2
J gene: TRBJ2-2
V gene: TRBV11-1
clone size: .
CDR3 DNA: TGTGCCAGCAGCTCCCCCGGACTAGCGGGGGCCGGGGAGCTGTTTTTT
CDR3 protein: CASSSPGLAGAGELFF

D gene: TRBD1
J gene: TRBJ1-4
V gene: TRBV4-1
clone size: once
CDR3 DNA: TGCGCCAGCAGCAAGGCAGAGGACAGGAATGAAAAACTGTTTTTT
CDR3 protein: CASSKAEDRNEKLFF

D gene: .
J gene: TRBJ2-2
V gene: TRBV5-5
clone size: .
CDR3 DNA: TGTGCCAGCAGCTTGGGGGGCTCAGGGTGGGCCACCGGGGAGCTGTTTTTT
CDR3 protein: CASSLGGSGWATGELFF

D gene: TRBD2
J gene: TRBJ2-1
V gene: TRBV5-4
clone size: .
CDR3 DNA: TGTGCCAGCAGCTTGAGGCTAGCGGGAGGTGGGAGGGCTTACAATGAGCAGTTCTTC
CDR3 protein: CASSLRLAGGGRAYNEQFF

D gene: .
J gene: TRBJ2-3
V gene: TRBV4-2
clone size: .
CDR3 DNA: TGTGCCAGCAGCCAAGCCACAGATACGCAGTATTTT
CDR3 protein: CASSQATDTQYF

D gene: .
J gene: TRBJ1-2
V gene: TRBV2
clone size: .
CDR3 DNA: TGTGCCAGCAGAACCCAGGGTTACTATGGCTACACCTTC
CDR3 protein: CASRTQGYYGYTF

D gene: TRBD1
J gene: TRBJ2-7
V gene: TRBV7-3
clone size: .
CDR3 DNA: TGTGCCAGCAGCTTAACGGGGGGACAGGCCTACGAGCAGTACTTC
CDR3 protein: CASSLTGGQAYEQYF

D gene: TRBD1
J gene: TRBJ1-1
V gene: TRBV27
clone size: .
CDR3 DNA: TGTGCCAGCAGCCGACAGGGGCCCACTAACACTGAAGCTTTCTTT
CDR3 protein: CASSRQGPTNTEAFF

D gene: TRBD2
J gene: TRBJ2-3
V gene: TRBV7-9
clone size: once
CDR3 DNA: TGTGCCAGCACCCCTACCGGGACTAGTACAGATACGCAGTATTTT
CDR3 protein: CASTPTGTSTDTQYF

D gene: .
J gene: TRBJ1-2
V gene: TRBV19
clone size: .
CDR3 DNA: TGTGCCAGTAGAGCGGCCAGCGACTATGGCTACACCTTC
CDR3 protein: CASRAASDYGYTF

D gene: .
J gene: TRBJ2-7
V gene: TRBV28
clone size: .
CDR3 DNA: TGTGCCAGCAGTTTATATGCTTCCTCTACGACCTACGAGCAGTACTTC
CDR3 protein: CASSLYASSTTYEQYF

D gene: TRBD1
J gene: TRBJ2-3
V gene: TRBV5-4
clone size: .
CDR3 DNA: TGTGCCACCAAAAGGGGGACAGGGAGCACAGATACGCAGTATTTT
CDR3 protein: CATKRGTGSTDTQYF

D gene: TRBD1
J gene: TRBJ2-7
V gene: TRBV5-1
clone size: .
CDR3 DNA: TGCGCCAGCAGCCGCGACAGGGTCTATGAGCAGTACTTC
CDR3 protein: CASSRDRVYEQYF

D gene: .
J gene: TRBJ2-7
V gene: TRBV5-1
clone size: .
CDR3 DNA: TGCGCCAGCAACCGGGACGGAAGTTGGGAGCAGTACTTC
CDR3 protein: CASNRDGSWEQYF

D gene: .
J gene: TRBJ2-3
V gene: TRBV28
clone size: .
CDR3 DNA: TGTGCCAGCAGTTTCCCCAAGATATGGCGAAAAGAGGGAGTACACAGAGATACGCAGTATTTT
CDR3 protein: CASSFPKIWRKEGVHRDTQYF